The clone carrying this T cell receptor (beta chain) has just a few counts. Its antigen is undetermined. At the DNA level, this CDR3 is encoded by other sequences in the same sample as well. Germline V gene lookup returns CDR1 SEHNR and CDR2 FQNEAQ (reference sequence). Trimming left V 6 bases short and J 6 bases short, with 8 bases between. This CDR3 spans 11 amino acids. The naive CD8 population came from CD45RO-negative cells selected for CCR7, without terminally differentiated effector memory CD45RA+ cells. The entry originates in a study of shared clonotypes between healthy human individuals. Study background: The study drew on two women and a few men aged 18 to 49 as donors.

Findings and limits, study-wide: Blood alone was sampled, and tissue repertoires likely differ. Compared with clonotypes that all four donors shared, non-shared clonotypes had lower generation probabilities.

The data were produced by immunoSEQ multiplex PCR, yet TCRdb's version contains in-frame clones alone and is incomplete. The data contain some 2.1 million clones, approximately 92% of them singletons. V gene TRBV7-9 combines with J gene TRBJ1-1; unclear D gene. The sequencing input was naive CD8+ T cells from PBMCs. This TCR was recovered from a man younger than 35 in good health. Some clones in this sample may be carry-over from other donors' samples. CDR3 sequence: CASSPGPEAFF. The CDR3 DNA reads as TGTGCCAGCAGTCCAGGACCTGAAGCTTTCTTT.